This note documents a single T cell receptor (beta chain) sequence. Its antigen is undetermined. Profiling relied on immunoSEQ multiplex PCR, and the TCRdb table lists in-frame clones only, not all of them. The sample has over 250,000 clones, roughly nine tenths seen once. The record originates from a study of cytomegalovirus exposure and HLA in healthy donors. Points from the study as a whole: Reports indicated that the classifier achieved high specificity and sensitivity in diagnosing cytomegalovirus status. Rarity marked most TCR sequences, yet some public TCRs occurred in many donors.

Germline V gene data show CDR1 as MDHEN and CDR2 as SYDVKM. Trimming pared 3 bases from V and 4 bases from J, leaving 18 bases between. This CDR3 contains 16 residues. The donors were part of the validation cohort of over a hundred subjects. That cohort was separate from the first cohort, which comprised under 700 subjects. Sequenced input: PBMCs. The source of this sequence is a woman aged 25 to 39 in good health and CMV-seropositive. This sequence joins TRBV28 and TRBJ1-2; tentatively, D is TRBD1 (6 bases). The CDR3 coding sequence is TGTGCCAGCAGTTTGTCCGGGACAAAAAGGGCCTATGGCTACACCTTC. Translation: CASSLSGTKRAYGYTF.